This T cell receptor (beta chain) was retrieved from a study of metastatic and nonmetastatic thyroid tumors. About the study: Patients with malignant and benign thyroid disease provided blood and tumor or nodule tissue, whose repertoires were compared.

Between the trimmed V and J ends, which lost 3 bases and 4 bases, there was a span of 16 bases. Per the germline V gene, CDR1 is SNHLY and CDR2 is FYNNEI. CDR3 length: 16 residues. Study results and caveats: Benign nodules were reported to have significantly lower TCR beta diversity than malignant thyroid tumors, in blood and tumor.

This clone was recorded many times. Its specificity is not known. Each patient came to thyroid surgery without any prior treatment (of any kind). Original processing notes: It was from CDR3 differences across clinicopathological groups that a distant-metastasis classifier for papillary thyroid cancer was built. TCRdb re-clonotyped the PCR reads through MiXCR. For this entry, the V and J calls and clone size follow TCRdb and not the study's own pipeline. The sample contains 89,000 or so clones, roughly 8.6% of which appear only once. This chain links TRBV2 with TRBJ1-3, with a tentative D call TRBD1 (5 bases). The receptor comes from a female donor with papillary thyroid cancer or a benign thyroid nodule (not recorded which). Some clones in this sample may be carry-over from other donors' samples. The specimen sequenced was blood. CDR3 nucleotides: TGTGCCAGCAGTGACCCTCCGCAGGGCTCGGGAAACACCATATATTTT. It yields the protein CASSDPPQGSGNTIYF.